This section outlines one T cell receptor beta chain sequence together with its context. As yet, its antigen is unknown. The entry originates in a study of regulatory T cells in long-lasting Graves disease. Study conclusions and caveats: Clonotypes that were public and shared totalled a few thousand in persistent patients versus 850 to 1,000 in new patients. Thyroid tissue was not studied; only peripheral blood was.

The time point: persistent/refractory GD, antithyroid drugs over 5 years with positive TRAb. TCR sequences were obtained from RNA taken from PBMCs. Doctors identified Graves' disease using the American Thyroid Association guidelines. Deletions cut 0 bases from V and 1 base from J, with 7 bases between. The CDR3 runs 14 residues. Germline assignment: CDR1 LNHNV and CDR2 YYDKDF (reference sequence). In building TCR beta libraries, iRepertoire HTBI primers were used together with Arm-PCR of CDR3 regions. One entry per CDR3 protein, called by TCRdb with MiXCR from the multiplex PCR reads. The sample consists of about 290,000 distinct CDR3 sequences, under 25% of them appearing once.

The chain recombines TRBV15 with TRBJ2-7; a weak D match, TRBD1 (5 bases). This TCR came from a female donor with Graves disease. The sequencing used peripheral blood mononuclear cells (PBMCs), collected when the disease was refractory, from a patient treated with antithyroid drugs. The CDR3 spells CATSRDQGSYEQYF. For the CDR3, the DNA is TGTGCCACCAGCAGAGATCAGGGTTCCTACGAGCAGTACTTC.